Below, 10 T cell receptor beta chains from the same sample are listed, as sequenced in a study of cytomegalovirus exposure and HLA in healthy donors. With 60 Vbeta and 13 Jbeta primers, the PCR was carried out. Libraries were prepared by immunoSEQ multiplex PCR; TCRdb keeps only in-frame clonotypes and omits some of them. The repertoire includes 150,000 to 200,000 clones, around 77% of them detected once, and about 1% sits in the top ten. The sample comprised PBMCs. The receptors come from a woman aged 40-49 years in good health and CMV-seronegative.

V and J are TRBV5-1 and TRBJ2-2, with 8 bases aligning to TRBD1. V trimming: 1 base; J trimming: 5 bases; junction bases outside the gene matches: 4. Germline-derived CDR1 and CDR2 are SGHRS and YFSETQ. The CDR3 spans 15 residues. DNA for the CDR3: TGCGCCAGCAGCTTGCGCCAGGGGGCAACCGGGGAGCTGTTTTTT. Translation: CASSLRQGATGELFF.

CDR3 sequence: CASSEQGQETQYF. The CDR3, as DNA: TGTGCCAGCAGTGAACAGGGCCAAGAGACCCAGTACTTC. The chain couples TRBV6-1 to TRBJ2-5; D possibly corresponds to TRBD1 (5 bases). The ends were cut back, 2 bases at V and 1 base at J, with 5 bases in the middle. CDR3 length: 13 residues. The germline V gene encodes CDR1 MNHNS and CDR2 SASEGT.

CDR3 region: CASRATDSLSYEQYF. The CDR3 nucleotides read TGTGCCAGCAGGGCAACCGACAGCCTATCCTACGAGCAGTACTTC. V and J are TRBV6-1 and TRBJ2-7; TRBD1 is a possible D gene (5 bases). The CDR3 is 15 amino acids. The germline gives CDR1 MNHNS, CDR2 SASEGT. V was pared by 6 bases and J by 1 base, with 16 bases between.

The chain has TRBV5-1 and TRBJ1-1; D perhaps matches TRBD1 (5 bases). Deletions cut 4 bases from V and 2 bases from J, with 9 bases between. The CDR3 is made up of 13 amino acids. Germline loops: CDR1 SGHRS, CDR2 YFSETQ. CDR3 bases: TGCGCCAGCAGCCACGGGACTAACACTGAAGCTTTCTTT. The encoded protein is CASSHGTNTEAFF.

This clone was recorded a few times. This chain connects TRBV2 to TRBJ2-2; tentative D call: TRBD1 (6 bases). Germline CDR1 and CDR2: SNHLY and FYNNEI. V was shortened by 8 bases and J by 0 bases, with 13 bases between the two germline ends. This CDR3 spans 15 amino acids. For the CDR3, the DNA is TGTGCCAGCGCCGCCGGGACAACGAACACCGGGGAGCTGTTTTTT. Its translation is CASAAGTTNTGELFF. The variable domain in full, with the rest retrieved from reference TRBV2 and TRBJ2-2, is EPEVTQTPSHQVTQMGQEVILRCVPISNHLYFYWYRQILGQKVEFLVSFYNNEISEKSEIFDDQFSVERPDGSNFTLKIRSTKLEDSAMYFCASAAGTTNTGELFFGEGSRLTVL.

This clone was picked up one time. This rearrangement joins TRBV28 to TRBJ2-7; D remains ambiguous. CDR1 and CDR2 from the germline V gene are MDHEN and SYDVKM. The CDR3 is 13 residues long. The V and J ends lost 3 bases and 1 base respectively, with 7 bases between them. CDR3 nucleotide sequence: TGTGCCAGCAGTTTCGAAACATCCTACGAGCAGTACTTC. It yields the protein CASSFETSYEQYF.

This chain joins TRBV19 and TRBJ2-1; 9 bases align to TRBD1. Germline-derived CDR1 and CDR2 are LNHDA and SQIVND (reference sequence). Germline trimming cut 3 bases from V and 9 bases from J; bases unmatched to any gene: 12. The CDR3 loop spans 16 amino acids. The CDR3 DNA reads TGTGCCAGTAGTATCGGGAGACAGGGGGTCTATGGTGAGCAGTTCTTC. Translated, it gives CASSIGRQGVYGEQFF.

This clone was recorded only once. The chain is built from TRBV7-3 and TRBJ2-3; 7 bases fit TRBD2. The CDR3 has 14 residues. With 1 base clipped from V and 4 bases from J, the junction kept 2 bases outside the gene matches. Germline values: CDR1 SGHTA, CDR2 FQGTGA. In nucleotides, the CDR3 is TGTGCCAGCAGCTTAAGCGGGAGTCCAGATACGCAGTATTTT. Protein: CASSLSGSPDTQYF.

J is TRBJ1-1 and V is TRBV27; D perhaps matches TRBD1 (5 bases). CDR1 MNHEY and CDR2 SMNVEV come from the germline V gene (reference sequence). Trimming removed 6 bases from V and 6 bases from J, with 20 bases in between. This CDR3 is 15 amino acids long. CDR3 coding DNA: TGTGCCAGCAGAGAACTGCAGGGTGTTTTGGCTGAAGCTTTCTTT. It translates to CASRELQGVLAEAFF.

The V call is TRBV7-3, the J call TRBJ2-1, with TRBD2 matching 12 bases. This CDR3 is 16 amino acids long. Germline CDR1 reads SGHTA; CDR2 reads FQGTGA. J lost 7 bases, V lost 5 bases, and 9 bases had no gene match. The CDR3 reads CASSPGGLAGRNEQFF. The CDR3 DNA is TGTGCCAGCAGCCCCGGCGGACTAGCGGGACGAAATGAGCAGTTCTTC.